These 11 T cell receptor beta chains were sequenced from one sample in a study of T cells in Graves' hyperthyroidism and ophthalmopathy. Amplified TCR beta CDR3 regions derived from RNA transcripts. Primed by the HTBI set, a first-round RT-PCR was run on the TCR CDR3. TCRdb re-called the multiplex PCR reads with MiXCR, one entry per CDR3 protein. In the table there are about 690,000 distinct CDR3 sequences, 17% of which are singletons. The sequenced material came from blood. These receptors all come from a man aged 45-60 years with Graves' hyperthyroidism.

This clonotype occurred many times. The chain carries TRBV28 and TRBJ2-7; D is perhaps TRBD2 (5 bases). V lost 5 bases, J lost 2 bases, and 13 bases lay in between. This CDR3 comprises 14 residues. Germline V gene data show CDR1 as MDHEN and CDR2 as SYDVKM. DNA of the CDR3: TGTGCCAGCAGTGACCGGGATTCCCCCTACGAGCAGTACTTC. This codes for CASSDRDSPYEQYF.

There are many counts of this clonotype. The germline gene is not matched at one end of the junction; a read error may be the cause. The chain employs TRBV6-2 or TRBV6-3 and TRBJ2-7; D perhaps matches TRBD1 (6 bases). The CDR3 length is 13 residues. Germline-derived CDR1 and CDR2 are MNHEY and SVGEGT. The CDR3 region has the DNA TGTGCCAGCAATTACACAGGGCCCTACGAGCAGTACTTC. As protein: CASNYTGPYEQYF.

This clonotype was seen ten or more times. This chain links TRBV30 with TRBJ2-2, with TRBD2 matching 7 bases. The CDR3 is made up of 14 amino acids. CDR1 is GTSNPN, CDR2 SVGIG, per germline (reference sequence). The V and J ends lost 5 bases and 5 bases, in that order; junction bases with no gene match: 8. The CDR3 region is CAWFGGSRTGELFF. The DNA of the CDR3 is TGTGCCTGGTTTGGCGGGAGTAGGACCGGGGAGCTGTTTTTT.

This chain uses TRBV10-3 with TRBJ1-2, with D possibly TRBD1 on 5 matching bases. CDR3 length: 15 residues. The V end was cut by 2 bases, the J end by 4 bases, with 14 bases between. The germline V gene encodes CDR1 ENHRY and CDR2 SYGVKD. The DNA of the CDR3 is TGTGCCATCAGTGAGCCGGGACGGAACTTCTATGGCTACACCTTC. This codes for CAISEPGRNFYGYTF.

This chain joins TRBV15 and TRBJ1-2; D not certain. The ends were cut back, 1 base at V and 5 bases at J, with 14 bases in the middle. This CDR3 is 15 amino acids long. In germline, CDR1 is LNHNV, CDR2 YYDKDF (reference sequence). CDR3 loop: CATSRVLNSAYGYTF. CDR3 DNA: TGTGCCACCAGCAGAGTCCTAAATTCGGCGTATGGCTACACCTTC.

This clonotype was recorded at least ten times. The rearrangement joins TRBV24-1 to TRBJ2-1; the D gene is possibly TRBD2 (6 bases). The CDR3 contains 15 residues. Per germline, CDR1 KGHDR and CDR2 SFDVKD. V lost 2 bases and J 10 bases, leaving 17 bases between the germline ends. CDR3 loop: CATSDWRAGIREQFF. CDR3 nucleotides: TGTGCCACCAGTGATTGGAGGGCGGGGATCCGGGAGCAGTTCTTC.

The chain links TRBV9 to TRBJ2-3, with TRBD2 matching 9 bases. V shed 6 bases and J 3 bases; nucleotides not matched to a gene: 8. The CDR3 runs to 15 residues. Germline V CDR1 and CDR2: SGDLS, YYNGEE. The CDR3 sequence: CASNPAGGPTDTQYF. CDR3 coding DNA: TGTGCCAGCAACCCGGCGGGAGGGCCGACAGATACGCAGTATTTT.

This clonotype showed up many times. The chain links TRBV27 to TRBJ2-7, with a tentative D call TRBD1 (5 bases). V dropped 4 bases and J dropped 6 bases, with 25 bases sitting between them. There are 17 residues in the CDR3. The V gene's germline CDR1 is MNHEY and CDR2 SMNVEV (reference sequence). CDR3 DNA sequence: TGTGCCAGCAGTTCCCAACAAAGGGGTCGCGGTACCTCCGAGCAGTACTTC. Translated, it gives CASSSQQRGRGTSEQYF.

CDR3 loop: CATMGGGIGSYNEQFF. The CDR3 DNA sequence: TGTGCCACCATGGGAGGCGGGATTGGCTCCTACAATGAGCAGTTCTTC. The chain joins TRBV24-1 to TRBJ2-1, with D possibly TRBD2 on 6 matching bases. V lost 8 bases to trimming and J lost 0 bases, with 16 bases between them. Germline CDR1 is KGHDR and CDR2 is SFDVKD. The CDR3 is 16 residues long.

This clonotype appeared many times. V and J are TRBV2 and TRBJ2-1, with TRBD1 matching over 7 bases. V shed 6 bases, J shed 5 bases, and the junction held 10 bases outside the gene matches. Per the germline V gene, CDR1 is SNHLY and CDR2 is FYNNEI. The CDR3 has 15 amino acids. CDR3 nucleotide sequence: TGTGCCAGCAGGAAAGACAGGGCGGCGGACAATGAGCAGTTCTTC. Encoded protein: CASRKDRAADNEQFF.

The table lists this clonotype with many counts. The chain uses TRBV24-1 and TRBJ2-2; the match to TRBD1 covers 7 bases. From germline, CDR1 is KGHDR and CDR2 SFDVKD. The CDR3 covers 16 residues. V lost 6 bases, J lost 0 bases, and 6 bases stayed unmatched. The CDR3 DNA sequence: TGTGCCACCAGTAGACGGCAGGGGGCGAACACCGGGGAGCTGTTTTTT. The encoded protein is CATSRRQGANTGELFF.